The rows below give T cell receptor beta chains drawn from one sample of a study of PD-L1 blockade in urothelial cancer. Profiling relied on immunoSEQ multiplex PCR, and the TCRdb table lists in-frame clones only, not all of them. The data show approximately 47,000 clones, around 83% seen once. The sequencing used PBMCs, collected around atezolizumab (anti-PD-L1) treatment. The source of these receptors is a man in his forties or fifties with urothelial cancer. The CDR3 runs from the conserved cysteine through the conserved F or W. Fields, in order: CDR3 DNA, CDR3 protein, D gene, V gene, J gene, clone size. D genes are given only for firm matches. Expanded clones get a size class; other rows say once, few or many, or leave the size out.

TGTGCCAGCAGTGAGGTCGTGGGGGCGGACTATGGCTACACCTTC	CASSEVVGADYGYTF	-	TRBV6-1	TRBJ1-2	-
TGTGCCAGCAGTTACTTACAAGACACAGATACGCAGTATTTT	CASSYLQDTDTQYF	-	TRBV6-6	TRBJ2-3	-
TGCAGCGTCTCACAGGGGGGATCCGAGCAGTACTTC	CSVSQGGSEQYF	TRBD1	TRBV29-1	TRBJ2-7	-
TGTGCCCGGGGGACAGGGGGCTTAGGTACTGAAGCTTTCTTT	CARGTGGLGTEAFF	TRBD1	TRBV30	TRBJ1-1	medium-sized
TGTGCCAGCAGGGGTAGGGGGACGAACACCGGGGAGCTGTTTTTT	CASRGRGTNTGELFF	-	TRBV28	TRBJ2-2	-
TGTGCCAGCTACACAGGGGAAGGTTATGGCTACACCTTC	CASYTGEGYGYTF	TRBD1	TRBV28	TRBJ1-2	few
TGTGCCAGCAGCCCCTCCGGGGGACAGGGGCCTCAAGAGACCCAGTACTTC	CASSPSGGQGPQETQYF	TRBD1	TRBV7-9	TRBJ2-5	-
TGCGCCAGCAGCGATCGGGACATAAACACTGAAGCTTTCTTT	CASSDRDINTEAFF	-	TRBV4-1	TRBJ1-1	few
TGTGCCAGCAGCGTCGACTGGCGTGGATATGGCTACACCTTC	CASSVDWRGYGYTF	-	TRBV9	TRBJ1-2	-
TGTGCCAGCAGTGAAGCGGGCAGGTCCTATGGCTACACCTTC	CASSEAGRSYGYTF	-	TRBV6-1	TRBJ1-2	-
TGTGCCAGTAGTATAGGGAGGGGTGCAGATACGCAGTATTTT	CASSIGRGADTQYF	-	TRBV19	TRBJ2-3	few
TGTGCCAGCAGTGAATCGGGACAGGGAGGATATGGCTACACCTTC	CASSESGQGGYGYTF	TRBD1	TRBV2	TRBJ1-2	-
TGCGCCAGCAGCCCACAGGGGGCGGACACCGGGGAGCTGTTTTTT	CASSPQGADTGELFF	TRBD1	TRBV5-1	TRBJ2-2	-
TGTGCCAGCAGCTACGGGACTGCCCAAGAGACCCAGTACTTC	CASSYGTAQETQYF	-	TRBV5-5	TRBJ2-5	-
TGTGCTAGTGGTTCCCGGACTGGGGCGAACACCGGGGAGCTGTTTTTT	CASGSRTGANTGELFF	-	TRBV12-5	TRBJ2-2	-
TGTGCCAGCAGTTATGGGGCGGGATGGAATCTGGAGTACACCTTC	CASSYGAGWNLEYTF	-	TRBV6-5	TRBJ1-2	-
TGTGCCAGCAGATTCACAGGGGGGGGCTATGGCTACACCTTC	CASRFTGGGYGYTF	TRBD1	TRBV6-5	TRBJ1-2	-
TGTGCCAGCAGCCCTTTAACTCGTAGCACAGATACGCAGTATTTT	CASSPLTRSTDTQYF	-	TRBV11-2	TRBJ2-3	-
TGCGCCAGCAGCTTGGTTGGGGCAGTTGTCGACACCATATATTTT	CASSLVGAVVDTIYF	-	TRBV5-1	TRBJ1-3	-
TGCGCCAGCAGCCAACGGGGACAGGGGTGGACAGATACGCAGTATTTT	CASSQRGQGWTDTQYF	TRBD1	TRBV4-1	TRBJ2-3	-
TGTGCCAGTAGTTGGCAGGGGGCCGGGGAGCTGTTTTTT	CASSWQGAGELFF	TRBD1	TRBV19	TRBJ2-2	once
TGTGCCAGTAACGGGGGATCCTCTGGGGCCAACGTCCTGACTTTC	CASNGGSSGANVLTF	-	TRBV19	TRBJ2-6	-
TGTGCCAGCAGCTCGGGACAGGGGGGGACGGGGAGCAATCAGCCCCAGCATTTT	CASSSGQGGTGSNQPQHF	TRBD1	TRBV7-9	TRBJ1-5	-
TGTGCCAGCAGCTTGGGGGAGGTCGGGGAGCTGTTTTTT	CASSLGEVGELFF	-	TRBV7-6	TRBJ2-2	-
TGTGCCAGTAGTATAGCCCGCGGGTTTTCCTACGAGCAGTACTTC	CASSIARGFSYEQYF	-	TRBV19	TRBJ2-7	-
TGTGCCAGCAGTTACACCTTGCGCCCTGAGGATGGCTACACCTTC	CASSYTLRPEDGYTF	-	TRBV6-5	TRBJ1-2	-
TGTGCCAGCAGCTTGGCGCGAGCGGGCGCGCGAAAGACCCAGTACTTC	CASSLARAGARKTQYF	-	TRBV5-4	TRBJ2-5	once
TGTGCCAGCAGCCAGGACCCTAGATGGGAAGGAGGCGAGACCCAGTACTTC	CASSQDPRWEGGETQYF	-	TRBV14	TRBJ2-5	-
TGTGCCAGCAGCCTTTGGACAGGGGGAAACGGGGAGCTGTTTTTT	CASSLWTGGNGELFF	TRBD1	TRBV7-3	TRBJ2-2	-
TGTGCCAGCAGCCACGGTCCGGGGAGCTACACCTTC	CASSHGPGSYTF	-	TRBV9	TRBJ1-2	once
TGTGCCAGCAGCTTGGGAGGGGGTCGTAGCAATCAGCCCCAGCATTTT	CASSLGGGRSNQPQHF	-	TRBV5-4	TRBJ1-5	-
TGCGCCAGCAGCTTATCCACAGAAAACTATGGCTACACCTTC	CASSLSTENYGYTF	-	TRBV5-1	TRBJ1-2	-
TGTGCCAGCAGCTTAGACCTTCCTAGCGGGGTACAGTTCTTC	CASSLDLPSGVQFF	TRBD2	TRBV7-2	TRBJ2-1	-
TGTGCCAGCAGCGTTACATACGCGAACACCGGGGAGCTGTTTTTT	CASSVTYANTGELFF	-	TRBV9	TRBJ2-2	-
TGTGCCAGCCACGGGTACCAGGGGGGTTATCAGCCCCAGCATTTT	CASHGYQGGYQPQHF	TRBD1	TRBV28	TRBJ1-5	-
TGCGCCAGCAGTTGGACAGGGGGCTTTACTCCTGATACGCAGTATTTT	CASSWTGGFTPDTQYF	TRBD1	TRBV10-1	TRBJ2-3	-
TGTGCCAGCAGACCTTCGGCGGGGGGAGGTATTACAGATACGCAGTATTTT	CASRPSAGGGITDTQYF	TRBD2	TRBV28	TRBJ2-3	-
TGTGCCAGCAGCCAAGATCTAGCGGGGACGGACCCTGAAGCTTTCTTT	CASSQDLAGTDPEAFF	-	TRBV4-2	TRBJ1-1	-
TGTGCCAGCAGCTCAGGGGCAGGGAACTCAGGGAACACCGGGGAGCTGTTTTTT	CASSSGAGNSGNTGELFF	-	TRBV5-4	TRBJ2-2	-
TGTGCCAGCAGCTCCGGGGTCTCCTACGAGCAGTACTTC	CASSSGVSYEQYF	-	TRBV7-9	TRBJ2-7	-
TGTGCCAGCAGCTGGACAAACACCGGGGAGCTGTTTTTT	CASSWTNTGELFF	-	TRBV11-2	TRBJ2-2	-
TGTGCCAGTAGTAACAGGGCCAGAGCAGATACGCAGTATTTT	CASSNRARADTQYF	-	TRBV19	TRBJ2-3	-
TGTGCTAGTGGTGGGTCTGGACAGGGGTACGAGCAGTACTTC	CASGGSGQGYEQYF	TRBD1	TRBV12-5	TRBJ2-7	-
TGTGCCAGTAGTCGGGTGAACACTGAAGCTTTCTTT	CASSRVNTEAFF	-	TRBV19	TRBJ1-1	once